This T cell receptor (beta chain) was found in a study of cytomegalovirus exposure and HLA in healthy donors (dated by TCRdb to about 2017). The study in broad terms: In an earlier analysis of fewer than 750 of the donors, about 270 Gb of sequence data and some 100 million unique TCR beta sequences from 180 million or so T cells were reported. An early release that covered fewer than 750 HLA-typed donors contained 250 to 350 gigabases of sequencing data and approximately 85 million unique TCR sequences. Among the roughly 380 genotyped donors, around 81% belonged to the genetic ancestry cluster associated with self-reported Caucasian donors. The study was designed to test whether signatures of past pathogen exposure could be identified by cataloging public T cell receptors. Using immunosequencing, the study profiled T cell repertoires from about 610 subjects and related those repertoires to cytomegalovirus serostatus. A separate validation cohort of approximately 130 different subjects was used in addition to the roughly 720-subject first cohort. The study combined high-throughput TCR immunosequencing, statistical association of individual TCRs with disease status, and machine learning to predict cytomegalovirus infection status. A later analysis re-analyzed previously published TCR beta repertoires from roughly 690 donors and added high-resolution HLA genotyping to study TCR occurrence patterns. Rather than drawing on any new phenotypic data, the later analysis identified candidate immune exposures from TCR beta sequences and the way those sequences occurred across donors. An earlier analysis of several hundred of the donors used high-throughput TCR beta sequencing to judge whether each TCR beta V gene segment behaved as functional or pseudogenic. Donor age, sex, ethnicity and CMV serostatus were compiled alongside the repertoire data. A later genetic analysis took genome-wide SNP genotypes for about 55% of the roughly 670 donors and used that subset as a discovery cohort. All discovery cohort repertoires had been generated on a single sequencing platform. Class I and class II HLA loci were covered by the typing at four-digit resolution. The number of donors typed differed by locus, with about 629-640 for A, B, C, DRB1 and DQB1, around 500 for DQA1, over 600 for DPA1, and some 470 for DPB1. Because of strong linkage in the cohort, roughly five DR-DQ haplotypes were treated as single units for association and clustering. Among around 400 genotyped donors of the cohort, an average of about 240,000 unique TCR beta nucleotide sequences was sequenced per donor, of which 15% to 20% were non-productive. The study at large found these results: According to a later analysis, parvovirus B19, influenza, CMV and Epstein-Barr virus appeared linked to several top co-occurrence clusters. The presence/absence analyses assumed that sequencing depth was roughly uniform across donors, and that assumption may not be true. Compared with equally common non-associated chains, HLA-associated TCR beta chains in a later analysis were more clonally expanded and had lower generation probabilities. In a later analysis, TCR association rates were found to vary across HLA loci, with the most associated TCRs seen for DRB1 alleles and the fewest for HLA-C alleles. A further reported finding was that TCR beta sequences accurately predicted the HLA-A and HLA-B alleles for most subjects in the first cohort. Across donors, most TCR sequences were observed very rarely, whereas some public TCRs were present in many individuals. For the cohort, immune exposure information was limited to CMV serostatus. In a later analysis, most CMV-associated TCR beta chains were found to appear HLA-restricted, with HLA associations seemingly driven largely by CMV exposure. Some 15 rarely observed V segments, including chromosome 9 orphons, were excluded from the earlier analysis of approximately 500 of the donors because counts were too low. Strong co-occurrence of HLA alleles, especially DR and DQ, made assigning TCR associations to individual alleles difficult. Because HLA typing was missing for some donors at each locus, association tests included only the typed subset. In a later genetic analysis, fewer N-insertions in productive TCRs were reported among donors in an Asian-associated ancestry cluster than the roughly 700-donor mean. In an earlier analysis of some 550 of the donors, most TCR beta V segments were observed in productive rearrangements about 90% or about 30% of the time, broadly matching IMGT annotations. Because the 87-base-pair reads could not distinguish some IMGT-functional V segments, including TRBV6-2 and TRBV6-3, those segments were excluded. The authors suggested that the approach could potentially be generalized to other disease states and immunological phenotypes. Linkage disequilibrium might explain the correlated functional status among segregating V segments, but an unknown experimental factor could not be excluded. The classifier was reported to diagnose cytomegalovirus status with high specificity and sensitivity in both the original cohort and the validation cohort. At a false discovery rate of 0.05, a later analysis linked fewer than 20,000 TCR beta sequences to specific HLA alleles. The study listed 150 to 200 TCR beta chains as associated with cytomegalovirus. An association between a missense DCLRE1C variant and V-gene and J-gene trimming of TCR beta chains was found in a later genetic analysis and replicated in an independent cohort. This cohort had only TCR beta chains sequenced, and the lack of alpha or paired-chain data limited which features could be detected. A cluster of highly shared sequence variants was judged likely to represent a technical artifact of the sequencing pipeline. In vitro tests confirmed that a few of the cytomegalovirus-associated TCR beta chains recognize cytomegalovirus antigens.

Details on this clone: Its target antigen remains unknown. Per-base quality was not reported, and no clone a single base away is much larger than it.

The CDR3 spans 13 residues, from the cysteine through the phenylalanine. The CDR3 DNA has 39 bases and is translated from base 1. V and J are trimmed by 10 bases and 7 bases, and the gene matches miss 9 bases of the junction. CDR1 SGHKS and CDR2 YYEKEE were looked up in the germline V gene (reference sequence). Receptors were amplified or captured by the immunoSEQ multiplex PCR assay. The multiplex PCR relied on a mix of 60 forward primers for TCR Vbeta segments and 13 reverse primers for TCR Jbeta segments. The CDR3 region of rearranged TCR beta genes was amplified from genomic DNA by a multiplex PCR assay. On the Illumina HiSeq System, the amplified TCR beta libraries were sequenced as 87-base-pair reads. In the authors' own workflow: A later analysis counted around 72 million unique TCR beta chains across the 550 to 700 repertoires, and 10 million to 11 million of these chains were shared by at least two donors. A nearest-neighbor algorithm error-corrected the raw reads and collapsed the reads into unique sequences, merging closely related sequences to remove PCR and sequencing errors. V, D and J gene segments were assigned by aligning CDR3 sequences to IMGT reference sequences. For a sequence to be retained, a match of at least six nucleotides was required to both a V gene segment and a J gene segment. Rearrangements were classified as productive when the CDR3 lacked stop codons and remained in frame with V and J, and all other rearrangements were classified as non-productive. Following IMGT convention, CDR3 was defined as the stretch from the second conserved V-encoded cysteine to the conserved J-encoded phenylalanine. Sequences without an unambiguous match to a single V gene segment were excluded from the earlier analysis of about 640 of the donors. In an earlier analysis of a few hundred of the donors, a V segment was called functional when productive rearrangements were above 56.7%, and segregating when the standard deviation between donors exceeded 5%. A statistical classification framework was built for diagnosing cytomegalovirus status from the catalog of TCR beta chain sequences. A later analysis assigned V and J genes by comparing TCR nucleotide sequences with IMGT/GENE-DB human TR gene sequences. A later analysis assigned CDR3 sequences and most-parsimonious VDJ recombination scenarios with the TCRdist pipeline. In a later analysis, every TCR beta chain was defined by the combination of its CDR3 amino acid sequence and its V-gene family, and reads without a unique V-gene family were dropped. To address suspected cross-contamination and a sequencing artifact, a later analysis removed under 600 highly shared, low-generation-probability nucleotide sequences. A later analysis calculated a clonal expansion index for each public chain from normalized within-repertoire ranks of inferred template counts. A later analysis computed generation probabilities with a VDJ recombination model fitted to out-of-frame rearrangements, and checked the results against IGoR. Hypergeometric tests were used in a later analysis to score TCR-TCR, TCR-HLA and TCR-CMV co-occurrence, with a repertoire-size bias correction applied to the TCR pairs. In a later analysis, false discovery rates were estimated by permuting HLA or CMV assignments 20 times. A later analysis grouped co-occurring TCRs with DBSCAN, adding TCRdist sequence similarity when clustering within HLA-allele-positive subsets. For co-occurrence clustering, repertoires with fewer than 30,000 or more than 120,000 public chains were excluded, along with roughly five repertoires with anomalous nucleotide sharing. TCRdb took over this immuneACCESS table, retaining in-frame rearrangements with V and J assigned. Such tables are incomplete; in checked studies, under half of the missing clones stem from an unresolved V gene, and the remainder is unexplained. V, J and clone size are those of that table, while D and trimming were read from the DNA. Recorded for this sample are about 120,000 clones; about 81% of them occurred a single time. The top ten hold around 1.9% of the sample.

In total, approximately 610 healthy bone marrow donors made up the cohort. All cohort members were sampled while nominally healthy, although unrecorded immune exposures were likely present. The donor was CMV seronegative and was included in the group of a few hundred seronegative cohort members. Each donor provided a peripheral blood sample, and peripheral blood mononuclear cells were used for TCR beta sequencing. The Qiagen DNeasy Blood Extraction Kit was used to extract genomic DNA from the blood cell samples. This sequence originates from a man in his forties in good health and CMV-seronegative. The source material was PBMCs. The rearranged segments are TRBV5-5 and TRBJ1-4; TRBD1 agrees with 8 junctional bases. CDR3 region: CASSAGGIEKLFF. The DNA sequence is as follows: TGTGCCTCCTCGGCAGGGGGCATTGAAAAACTGTTTTTT.